The TCR beta chain under discussion was sequenced for a study of T cells expressing NK-cell markers. Across the whole study: One of the eight sequenced donors was seronegative, whereas the other seven were HCMV-seropositive. The study, taken as a whole, reports: Each of roughly six donors carried dominant NKG2C+ clonotypes accounting for roughly 1.0-8% of CD8+ T cells.

Worth noting for this clonotype: The antigen is unknown.

Germline loops: CDR1 SEHNR, CDR2 FQNEAQ (reference sequence). The CDR3 consists of 13 residues. 5'RACE template switching with UMIs produced the TCR beta cDNA. TCRdb reprocessed the 5' RACE reads, with one entry per CDR3 protein and no DNA. The sample features 350,000 to 500,000 distinct CDR3 sequences, with 7.3% in its top ten. The sequenced sample was blood T cells: a sorted CD56 or NKG2C T cell subset, CD4+ or CD8+ T cells, or bulk PBMC T cells (not recorded which). The origin of this receptor is a woman between 18 and 75 years old in good health. The chain uses TRBV7-9 and TRBJ1-1. CDR3 sequence reads: CASSLGHITEAFF.